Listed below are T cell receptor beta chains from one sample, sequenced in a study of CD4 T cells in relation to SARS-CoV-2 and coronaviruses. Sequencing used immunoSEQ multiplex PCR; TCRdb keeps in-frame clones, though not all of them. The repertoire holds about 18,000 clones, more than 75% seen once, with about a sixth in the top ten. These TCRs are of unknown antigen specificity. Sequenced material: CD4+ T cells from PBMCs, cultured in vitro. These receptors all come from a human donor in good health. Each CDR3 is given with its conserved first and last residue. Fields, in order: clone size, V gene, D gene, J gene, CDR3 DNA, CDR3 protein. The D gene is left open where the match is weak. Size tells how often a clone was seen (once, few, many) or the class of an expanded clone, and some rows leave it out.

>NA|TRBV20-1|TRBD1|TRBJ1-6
TGCAGTGCTAGTCTGACAGGGGATAATTCACCCCTCCACTTT
CSASLTGDNSPLHF
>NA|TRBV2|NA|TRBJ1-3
TGTGCCAGCATGAAGGGCTTTACAAACAGAAACACCATATATTTT
CASMKGFTNRNTIYF
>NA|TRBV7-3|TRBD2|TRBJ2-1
TGTGCCAGCAGCTTAGCGGGAGGGGTCTACAATGAGCAGTTCTTC
CASSLAGGVYNEQFF
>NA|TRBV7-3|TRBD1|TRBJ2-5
TGTGCCAGCAGCTTGTGGGGACAGCAAGAGACCCAGTACTTC
CASSLWGQQETQYF
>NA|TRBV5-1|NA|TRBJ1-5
TGCGCCAGCATGTTCCGTTGTGGGCTTAACCATCAGCCCCAGCATTTT
CASMFRCGLNHQPQHF
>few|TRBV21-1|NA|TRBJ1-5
TGTGCCAGCAGCAAACGTCAACCGAATCAGCCCCAGCATTTT
CASSKRQPNQPQHF
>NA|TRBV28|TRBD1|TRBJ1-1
TGTGCCAGCAGTCCCGGGGGGACAGGGGGTGTAGGCACTGAAGCTTTCTTT
CASSPGGTGGVGTEAFF
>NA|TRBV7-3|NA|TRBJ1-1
TGTGCCAGCAGGGAGGATTTTAACACTGAAGCTTTCTTT
CASREDFNTEAFF
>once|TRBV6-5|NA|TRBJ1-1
TGTGCCAGCAGTTACTCCTTGAACACTGAAGCTTTCTTT
CASSYSLNTEAFF
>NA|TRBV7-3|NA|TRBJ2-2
TGTGCCAGCAGCCCCGGGTCTTCCGGGGAGCTGTTTTTT
CASSPGSSGELFF
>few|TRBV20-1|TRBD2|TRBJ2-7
TGCAGTGCTAGTCTAGCGGGAGTTAGCGAGCAGTACTTC
CSASLAGVSEQYF
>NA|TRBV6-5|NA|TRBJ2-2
TGTGCCTCCCAAGGGCAGTACACCGGGGAGCTGTTTTTT
CASQGQYTGELFF
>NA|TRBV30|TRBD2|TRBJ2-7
TGTGCCTGGGCCGGGACTAGCGGGAGGTTTTCCGAGCAGTACTTC
CAWAGTSGRFSEQYF
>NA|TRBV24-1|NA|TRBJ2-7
TGTGCCACATCGGGGACGGTCTCGGACGAGCAGTACTTC
CATSGTVSDEQYF
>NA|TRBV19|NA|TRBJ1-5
TGTGCCAGTAGTATAGTCGCGGGGTTGCAGCCCCAGCATTTT
CASSIVAGLQPQHF
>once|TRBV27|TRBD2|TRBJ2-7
TGTGCCAGCAGTTTAACCGCCCGACTAGCGGGAAGCGAGCAGTACTTC
CASSLTARLAGSEQYF
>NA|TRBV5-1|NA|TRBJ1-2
TGCGCCAGCAGCCTACAGACAGGAGCTAACTATGGCTACACCTTC
CASSLQTGANYGYTF
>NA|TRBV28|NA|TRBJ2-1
TGTGCCAGCAGTTTAATCCAGGACAATGAGCAGTTCTTC
CASSLIQDNEQFF
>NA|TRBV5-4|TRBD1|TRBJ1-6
TGTGCCAGCAGCTTGGAATACAGGGGAAAATATAATTCACCCCTCCACTTT
CASSLEYRGKYNSPLHF
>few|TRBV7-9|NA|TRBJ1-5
TGTGCCAGCAGTGCAGGGGTCCCCCTTCAGCCCCAGCATTTT
CASSAGVPLQPQHF
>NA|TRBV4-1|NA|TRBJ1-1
TGCGCCAGCAGCCCTCTTCTGAACACTGAAGCTTTCTTT
CASSPLLNTEAFF
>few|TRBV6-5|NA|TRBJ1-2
TGTGCCAGCAGAGCGACGTCCTCAGGCTACACCTTC
CASRATSSGYTF
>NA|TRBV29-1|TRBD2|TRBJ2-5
TGCAGCGTTCCAAAAACGGAATGGACTAGCGGGAGTGAGACCCAGTACTTC
CSVPKTEWTSGSETQYF
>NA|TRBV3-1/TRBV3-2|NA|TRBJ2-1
TGTGCCAGCAGCCAGGCGACTGTACGCTCCTACAATGAGCAGTTCTTC
CASSQATVRSYNEQFF
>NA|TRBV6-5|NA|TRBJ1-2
TGTGCCGCAAAGGACGGCACGGATGGCTACACCTTC
CAAKDGTDGYTF
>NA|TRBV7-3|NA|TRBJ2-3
TGTGCCAGCAGCCACGGGCTAGCCTCCGATACGCAGTATTTT
CASSHGLASDTQYF
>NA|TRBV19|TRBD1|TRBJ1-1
TGTGCCAGTAGTATTCAGGGGGCGCGGACTGAAGCTTTCTTT
CASSIQGARTEAFF
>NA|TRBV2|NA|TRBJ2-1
TGTGCCAGCACCCTGGACAGCTACAATGAGCAGTTCTTC
CASTLDSYNEQFF
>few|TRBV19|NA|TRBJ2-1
TGTGCCAGTAGTCCGGAGGGGACTTCGAGCTCCTACAATGAGCAGTTCTTC
CASSPEGTSSSYNEQFF
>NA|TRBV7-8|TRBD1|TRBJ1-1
TGTGCCAGCAGCTTAGATTATGGGACAGGGGGCATTTGGGCTTTCTTT
CASSLDYGTGGIWAFF
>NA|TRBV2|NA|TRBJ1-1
TGTGCCAGCAGTGAGGAATCGGGGGGCTTAACCTACACTGAAGCTTTCTTT
CASSEESGGLTYTEAFF
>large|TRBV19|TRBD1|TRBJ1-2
TGTGCCAGTAGTGCCCTTAGTGGGACAGGGTATGGCTACACCTTC
CASSALSGTGYGYTF
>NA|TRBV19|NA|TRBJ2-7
TGTGCCAGTACCCCGAGTGAGGGGCCCTCCTACGAGCAGTACTTC
CASTPSEGPSYEQYF
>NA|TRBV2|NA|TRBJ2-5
TGTGCCAGCGTGGGAGAGGGAGAGACCCAGTACTTC
CASVGEGETQYF
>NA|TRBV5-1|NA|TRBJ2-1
TGCGCCAGCAGCAAGAACTCCCCCACGAATGAGCAGTTCTTC
CASSKNSPTNEQFF
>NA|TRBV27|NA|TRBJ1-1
TGTGCCAGCAGTTTGATGATGAACACTGAAGCTTTCTTT
CASSLMMNTEAFF
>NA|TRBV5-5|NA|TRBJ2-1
TGTGCCAGCAGCTTGAGTGGACCGGGACTCGTCCGACGTGAGCAGTTCTTC
CASSLSGPGLVRREQFF
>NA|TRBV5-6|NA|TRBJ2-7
TGTGCCAGCAGCTCCCGCTTGTACGAGCAGTACTTC
CASSSRLYEQYF
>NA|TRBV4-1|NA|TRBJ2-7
TGCGCCAGCAGCCACCGGCGGGGCGACAGACAAAACTACGAGCAGTACTTC
CASSHRRGDRQNYEQYF
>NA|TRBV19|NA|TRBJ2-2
TGTGCCAGTACGCCTCAGATAGGCCATAGCACCGGGGAGCTGTTTTTT
CASTPQIGHSTGELFF
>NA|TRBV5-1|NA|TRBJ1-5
TGCGCCAGCAGCTTGCAGGGGCTTAGCAATCAGCCCCAGCATTTT
CASSLQGLSNQPQHF
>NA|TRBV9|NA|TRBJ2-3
TGTGCCAGCAGCTCCTTCCCTGCGATCCCAACGGATACGCAGTATTTT
CASSSFPAIPTDTQYF
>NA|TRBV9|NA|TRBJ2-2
TGTGCCAGCAGCGCCGTCCAGGGAGCCGGGGAGCTGTTTTTT
CASSAVQGAGELFF
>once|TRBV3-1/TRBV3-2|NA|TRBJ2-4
TGTGCCAGCAGCCAAGCGAGAAACGATGCCAAAAACATTCAGTACTTC
CASSQARNDAKNIQYF
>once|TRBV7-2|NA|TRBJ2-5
TGTGCCAGCAGCTTACTAGGTCGGGAGCTCCTCCAAGAGACCCAGTACTTC
CASSLLGRELLQETQYF
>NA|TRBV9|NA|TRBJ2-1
TGTGCCAGCAGCGTAGACTGGGGGGTCGCCTACAATGAGCAGTTCTTC
CASSVDWGVAYNEQFF